The 14 T cell receptor beta chains in this list originate from one sample, sequenced in a study of T-cell memory formation after mild COVID-19 (dated by TCRdb to about 2021). The library was obtained by 5' RACE. The instrument was an Illumina NovaSeq 6000. In TCRdb, the public reads were trimmed at Q25 with fastp and aligned with MiXCR, with productive beta chains retained. Entries are consolidated by CDR3 protein sequence, retaining the most common genes and DNA. Counted in this sample were 470,000 or so distinct CDR3 sequences; 15% to 20% of them appeared once. The ten largest account for about 8.8% of the sample. Sequenced material: PBMCs or a T cell subset sorted from them (not recorded which). Receptors originate from an adult woman who had mild COVID-19 (a few samples of this study predate the infection). The sample titles of this study are shuffled in the database, so cell type and time point are left out; the donor was told from shared clones.

The V and J genes are TRBV20-1 and TRBJ1-6; D may be TRBD1 (6 bases). V was trimmed by 0 bases and J by 10 bases, leaving 22 bases between them. The CDR3 spans 17 residues. Germline V gene sequence: CDR1 DFQATT, CDR2 SNEGSKA (reference sequence). CDR3 nucleotides: TGCAGTGCTAGAGATCAATCTGGGGGCGCACTGAGATCACCCCTCCACTTT. It translates to CSARDQSGGALRSPLHF.

This clonotype was seen a single time. The V call is TRBV6-6, the J call TRBJ2-1, with D unresolved. The germline V gene has CDR1 MNHNY and CDR2 SVGAGI (reference sequence). V gave up 0 bases and J gave up 8 bases, with 11 bases separating them. The CDR3 length is 14 residues. CDR3 sequence (DNA): TGTGCCAGCAGTTACTCGTCCAGATGGGATGAGCAGTTCTTC. It is translated as CASSYSSRWDEQFF.

The chain employs TRBV6-5 and TRBJ2-3, with D possibly TRBD2 on 6 matching bases. V was clipped by 4 bases and J by 2 bases, with 19 bases between them. Per germline, CDR1 MNHEY and CDR2 SVGAGI. The CDR3 is 17 amino acids. CDR3 nucleotide sequence: TGTGCCAGCAGTTCCCCGACGACGCGGGGAACCACAGATACGCAGTATTTT. This codes for CASSSPTTRGTTDTQYF.

This chain uses TRBV12-3 or TRBV12-4 with TRBJ1-1, with D possibly being TRBD1 (5 bases). The CDR3 is made up of 13 amino acids. Trimming removed 3 bases from V and 6 bases from J, with 11 bases in between. The CDR3 region is CASSFLRGAEAFF. In DNA form, the CDR3 reads TGTGCCAGCAGTTTCTTGAGAGGGGCTGAAGCTTTCTTT.

This clonotype was counted between two and nine times. This chain uses TRBV7-3 with TRBJ1-1; D might be TRBD1 (5 bases). The CDR3 sequence is 17 residues long. With 4 bases removed from V and 1 base from J, the gap between germline ends came to 19 bases. Germline values: CDR1 SGHTA, CDR2 FQGTGA. The CDR3 here is CASSSGPISWGNTEAFF. The CDR3 DNA follows: TGTGCCAGCAGCTCGGGACCCATAAGTTGGGGGAACACTGAAGCTTTCTTT.

This chain links TRBV18 with TRBJ1-4, with 7 nucleotides matching TRBD1. Trimming cost V 0 bases and J 7 bases; bases outside gene matches: 8. The CDR3 loop spans 16 amino acids. Germline assignment: CDR1 KGHSH and CDR2 LQKENI. The CDR3 spells CASSPPSLQGGEKLFF. CDR3 nucleotide sequence: TGTGCCAGCTCACCACCGTCCCTTCAGGGGGGTGAAAAACTGTTTTTT.

J is TRBJ2-1 and V is TRBV7-8, with D tentatively TRBD1 (5 bases). V was pared by 5 bases and J by 0 bases, with 14 bases between. The CDR3 spans 16 residues. In germline, CDR1 is SGHVS, CDR2 FQNEAQ. CDR3 nucleotide sequence: TGTGCCAGCAGCACCGCAGGGTCTAGCTCCTACAATGAGCAGTTCTTC. This translates into CASSTAGSSSYNEQFF.

This clonotype was found a few times. The chain is built from TRBV7-2 and TRBJ2-5, with a possible D match to TRBD2 (5 bases). The CDR3 extends over 14 amino acids. The germline V gene encodes CDR1 SGHTA and CDR2 FQGNSA. The V end was cut by 1 base, the J end by 5 bases, with 11 bases between. CDR3 in amino acids: CASSLDLARETQYF. In DNA form, the CDR3 reads TGTGCCAGCAGCTTAGATCTAGCACGCGAGACCCAGTACTTC. The complete variable domain, with remaining parts taken from reference TRBV7-2 and TRBJ2-5, reads GAGVSQSPSNKVTEKGKDVELRCDPISGHTALYWYRQSLGQGLEFLIYFQGNSAPDKSGLPSDRFSAERTGGSVSTLTIQRTQQEDSAVYLCASSLDLARETQYFGPGTRLLVL.

This clonotype was seen more than once but under ten times. The genes are TRBV12-3 or TRBV12-4 and TRBJ1-1; weak D call: TRBD1 (6 bases). V lost 7 bases and J lost 3, with 15 bases in between. The CDR3 is made up of 14 amino acids. The CDR3 region is CASTKQGADTEAFF. CDR3 sequence (DNA): TGTGCCAGCACCAAACAGGGAGCTGACACTGAAGCTTTCTTT.

This clonotype was picked up a small number of times. The chain is built from TRBV7-6 and TRBJ2-5; D unclear. The germline V gene has CDR1 SGHVS and CDR2 FNYEAQ. Deletions cut 6 bases from V and 2 bases from J, with 16 bases between. The CDR3 runs to 15 residues. Written as DNA, the CDR3 is TGTGCCAGCAGTCGCCAACGGGCCGGACAAGAGACCCAGTACTTC. Protein product: CASSRQRAGQETQYF.

The table lists this clonotype with a few counts. The chain joins TRBV6-5 to TRBJ2-7; tentatively, D is TRBD1 (6 bases). The CDR3 covers 14 residues. The ends were cut back, 5 bases at V and 2 bases at J, with 13 bases in the middle. Germline assignment: CDR1 MNHEY and CDR2 SVGAGI. CDR3 coding DNA: TGTGCCAGCAGTACCCACAGGGCCCCCTACGAGCAGTACTTC. Residues: CASSTHRAPYEQYF.

This clonotype was counted a few times. The chain employs TRBV7-2 and TRBJ2-3; TRBD2 matches 8 bases. The CDR3 is 14 amino acids. Germline loops: CDR1 SGHTA, CDR2 FQGNSA. V shed 5 bases and J 4 bases; nucleotides not matched to a gene: 5. DNA of the CDR3: TGTGCCAGCAGCATAAATAGCGGGGCAGATACGCAGTATTTT. Residues: CASSINSGADTQYF.

The gene calls are TRBV15 and TRBJ2-7; D gene uncertain. This CDR3 has 14 residues. Germline V gene lookup returns CDR1 LNHNV and CDR2 YYDKDF (reference sequence). The ends were cut back, 6 bases at V and 1 base at J, with 13 bases in the middle. This CDR3 is CATSRRGVSYEQYF. CDR3 DNA sequence: TGTGCCACCAGTCGCCGTGGGGTTTCCTACGAGCAGTACTTC.

The chain links TRBV19 to TRBJ1-5; D unresolved. Per germline, CDR1 LNHDA and CDR2 SQIVND (reference sequence). V lost 5 bases, J lost 7 bases, and 9 bases lay in between. The CDR3 contains 12 residues. The CDR3 is CASSPRSQPQHF. The DNA for the CDR3 is TGTGCCAGTAGTCCCAGGAGCCAGCCCCAGCATTTT.